Shown below are 25 T cell receptor beta chains from a single sample sequenced in a study of OX40 agonist ivuxolimab in advanced cancers. Method: immunoSEQ multiplex PCR; TCRdb's copy keeps in-frame clones and lacks some. The sample includes tens of thousands of clones, about nine tenths seen only once; the top ten take approximately 0.81%. Sequencing was performed on CD4+ or CD8+ T cells sorted from blood, taken in a trial of the OX40 agonist ivuxolimab. The receptors were sampled from an adult with an advanced solid tumor such as melanoma, head and neck, liver or kidney cancer.

The chain links TRBV5-6 to TRBJ1-5; D is possibly TRBD1 (5 bases). V lost 4 bases, J lost 5 bases, and 16 bases lay in between. CDR3 length equals 15 residues. Germline assignment: CDR1 SGHDT and CDR2 YYEEEE. The CDR3 coding sequence is TGTGCCAGCAGCCCGGCGGGGCGGACCGATCAGCCCCAGCATTTT. This encodes CASSPAGRTDQPQHF.

The chain links TRBV30 to TRBJ1-2; D gene uncertain. V was cut by 0 bases and J by 8 bases, with 10 bases left in between. In germline, CDR1 is GTSNPN, CDR2 SVGIG (reference sequence). This CDR3 is 12 amino acids long. Here the CDR3 reads CAWSVTQLGYTF. The CDR3 DNA sequence: TGTGCCTGGAGTGTAACCCAGCTAGGCTACACCTTC.

The chain joins TRBV5-8 to TRBJ2-1; the D is unclear. The CDR3 totals 17 residues. The ends were cut back, 0 bases at V and 7 bases at J, with 20 bases in the middle. CDR1 and CDR2 (germline): SGHTS, YDEGEE. This CDR3 is CASSLEIMADGRNEQFF. Here the CDR3 DNA reads TGTGCCAGCAGCTTGGAAATCATGGCCGACGGTAGGAATGAGCAGTTCTTC. The entire variable domain, with the rest obtained from reference TRBV5-8 and TRBJ2-1, is as follows: EAGVTQSPTHLIKTRGQQATLRCSPISGHTSVYWYQQALGLGLQFLLWYDEGEERNRGNFPPRFSGRQFPNYSSELNVNALELEDSALYLCASSLEIMADGRNEQFFGPGTRLTVL.

The chain joins TRBV5-4 to TRBJ2-7; D gene uncertain. This CDR3 is 13 amino acids long. Between the trimmed V and J ends, which lost 3 bases and 0 bases, there was a span of 7 bases. CDR1 is SGHNT, CDR2 YYREEE, per germline (reference sequence). The CDR3 here is CASSSKSSYEQYF. DNA for the CDR3: TGTGCCAGCAGCTCCAAGAGCTCCTACGAGCAGTACTTC.

This chain joins TRBV5-1 and TRBJ1-2; D may be TRBD1 (5 bases). CDR1 and CDR2 from the germline V gene are SGHRS and YFSETQ. The CDR3 totals 14 residues. Trimming removed 0 bases at V and 5 bases at J, with 11 bases between. The CDR3 spells CASSLAQGRYGYTF. The CDR3, as DNA: TGCGCCAGCAGCTTGGCTCAGGGTCGATATGGCTACACCTTC.

This chain uses TRBV5-1 with TRBJ2-1, with 10 bases fitting TRBD1. From germline, CDR1 is SGHRS and CDR2 YFSETQ. Unmatched junction bases numbered 5, after V lost 0 bases and J lost 8 bases. This CDR3 contains 15 residues. The CDR3 here is CASSLGDRGPDEQFF. The CDR3 bases are TGCGCCAGCAGCTTGGGAGACAGGGGGCCCGATGAGCAGTTCTTC.

This clone was detected once. V and J are TRBV11-2 and TRBJ1-4, with 10 bases matching TRBD1. Germline V gene lookup returns CDR1 SGHAT and CDR2 FQNNGV. This CDR3 has 15 residues. The J segment lost 6 bases and the V segment lost 3 bases, leaving 4 bases of the junction unmatched. The CDR3 sequence: CASSFPGQGHEKLFF. The CDR3 nucleotides read TGTGCCAGCAGCTTTCCGGGACAGGGGCATGAAAAACTGTTTTTT.

The chain recombines TRBV2 with TRBJ2-1; D unclear. V was trimmed by 4 bases and J by 0 bases, leaving 10 bases between them. Per germline, CDR1 SNHLY and CDR2 FYNNEI. The CDR3 is made up of 15 amino acids. This CDR3 reads CASSASQSSYNEQFF. CDR3 bases: TGTGCCAGCAGTGCCAGCCAGAGCTCCTACAATGAGCAGTTCTTC.

This chain connects TRBV5-4 to TRBJ1-2; unclear D gene. CDR1 SGHNT and CDR2 YYREEE come from the germline V gene (reference sequence). The length of the CDR3 is 14 residues. The V gene lost 4 bases and the J gene lost 1 base, with 11 bases spanning the gap. CDR3 in DNA: TGTGCCAGCAGCACGGAACGTTATAACTATGGCTACACCTTC. It translates to CASSTERYNYGYTF.

The V call is TRBV2, the J call TRBJ1-2; possible D gene TRBD1, 5 bases. CDR3 length: 12 residues. Germline V gene data show CDR1 as SNHLY and CDR2 as FYNNEI. The CDR3 DNA follows: TGTGGGGGGGTACAGCTAAACTATGGCTACACCTTC. Amino acid sequence: CGGVQLNYGYTF.

The chain links TRBV5-1 to TRBJ2-3; D unclear. CDR3 length equals 14 residues. Germline V lookup: CDR1 SGHRS, CDR2 YFSETQ. The ends were cut back, 0 bases at V and 2 bases at J, with 7 bases in the middle. The CDR3 bases are TGCGCCAGCAGCTTGGGGACGCACACAGATACGCAGTATTTT. Its translation: CASSLGTHTDTQYF.

DNA for the CDR3: TGTGCCAGCAGTGAGACTCGGAGTAGGGGCACTGAAGCTTTCTTT. Protein sequence: CASSETRSRGTEAFF. This rearrangement joins TRBV6-1 to TRBJ1-1; tentatively, D is TRBD1 (5 bases). The V gene's germline CDR1 is MNHNS and CDR2 SASEGT. Trimming took off 3 bases at V and 4 bases at J, with 15 bases between the two ends. CDR3 length: 15 amino acids.

This clone came up once. This CDR3 is also generated by other DNA sequences in the sample. The rearrangement joins TRBV30 to TRBJ1-4; D is unresolved. Trimming pared 0 bases from V and 7 bases from J, leaving 6 bases between. The CDR3 length is 12 residues. CDR1 is GTSNPN and CDR2 is SVGIG in the germline V gene (reference sequence). The chain's CDR3 is CAWSVRGEKLFF. In nucleotides, the CDR3 is TGTGCCTGGAGTGTACGGGGTGAAAAACTGTTTTTT.

This clone was observed a single time. CDR3 nucleotides: TGTGCCAGCAGCTTAGGCCTTTTTAACTACGAGCAGTACTTC. Residues: CASSLGLFNYEQYF. This chain joins TRBV7-9 and TRBJ2-7; D is undetermined. CDR3 size: 14 residues. Trimming shortened V by 1 base and J by 3 bases, and 10 bases separated the two germline ends. CDR1 SEHNR and CDR2 FQNEAQ come from the germline V gene (reference sequence).

The table lists this clone with a few counts. V is TRBV7-9 and J is TRBJ2-3, with D tentatively TRBD2 (6 bases). Germline V CDR1 and CDR2: SEHNR, FQNEAQ (reference sequence). V was cut by 0 bases and J by 5 bases, with 15 bases left in between. The CDR3 is made up of 16 amino acids. The CDR3 nucleotides are TGTGCCAGCAGCTTAGCTGGGGGAGGAGTTGGAGATACGCAGTATTTT. Protein: CASSLAGGGVGDTQYF.

The chain combines TRBV2 with TRBJ1-4; D remains unclear. V lost 1 base and J lost 8, with 5 bases in between. The CDR3 extends over 12 amino acids. Germline-derived CDR1 and CDR2 are SNHLY and FYNNEI. The CDR3 reads CASSEVGEKLFF. In DNA, the CDR3 is TGTGCCAGCAGTGAAGTTGGGGAAAAACTGTTTTTT.

This clone is a singleton in its sample. This chain links TRBV28 with TRBJ2-5; no clear D gene. This CDR3 is 14 amino acids long. V gave up 2 bases and J gave up 2 bases, with 9 bases separating them. The germline V gene encodes CDR1 MDHEN and CDR2 SYDVKM. CDR3: CASSLPQAQETQYF. The CDR3 coding sequence is TGTGCCAGCAGTTTACCCCAGGCTCAAGAGACCCAGTACTTC.

DNA for the CDR3: TGTGCCAGCAGCGAACAGGGGACCACCTACGAGCAGTACTTC. It translates to CASSEQGTTYEQYF. The genes are TRBV11-2 and TRBJ2-7; 7 nucleotides line up with TRBD1. The CDR3 runs to 14 residues. Germline CDR1 is SGHAT and CDR2 is FQNNGV. Unmatched junction bases numbered 6, after V lost 5 bases and J lost 2 bases.

This chain joins TRBV30 and TRBJ1-4; 7 nucleotides align to TRBD1. The germline gives CDR1 GTSNPN, CDR2 SVGIG (reference sequence). The ends lost 3 bases at V and 0 bases at J; junction bases unmatched: 10. This CDR3 comprises 17 residues. DNA for the CDR3: TGTGCCTGGAGCCCAAACCCCCAGGGGGCAACTAATGAAAAACTGTTTTTT. This sequence encodes CAWSPNPQGATNEKLFF. Together with reference TRBV30 and TRBJ1-4, the CDR3 gives the full variable domain: SQTIHQWPATLVQPVGSPLSLECTVEGTSNPNLYWYRQAAGRGLQLLFYSVGIGQISSEVPQNLSASRPQDRQFILSSKKLLLSDSGFYLCAWSPNPQGATNEKLFFGSGTQLSVL.

V gene TRBV4-2 combines with J gene TRBJ2-3; 9 bases are a match to TRBD1. Trimming at V came to 0 bases and at J to 1 base, leaving 2 bases not matched to a gene. CDR3 length: 16 residues. Germline CDR1 is LGHNA and CDR2 is YNFKEQ. The CDR3 spells CASSQERQGGTDTQYF. CDR3 sequence (DNA): TGTGCCAGCAGCCAAGAACGACAGGGGGGCACAGATACGCAGTATTTT.

This chain uses TRBV28 with TRBJ2-1; the D is unclear. The germline gives CDR1 MDHEN, CDR2 SYDVKM. Between the trimmed V and J ends, which lost 1 base and 10 bases, there was a span of 8 bases. This CDR3 is built from 12 residues. DNA of the CDR3: TGTGCCAGCAGTTTATCCTCACGGGAGCAGTTCTTC. Its protein is CASSLSSREQFF.

This rearrangement joins TRBV6-5 to TRBJ1-1; D is possibly TRBD1 (5 bases). Trimming left V 5 bases short and J 4 bases short, with 5 bases between. The CDR3 loop spans 11 amino acids. Germline V lookup: CDR1 MNHEY, CDR2 SVGAGI. The CDR3 nucleotides are TGTGCCAGCAGTCAGGGCACTGAAGCTTTCTTT. Its protein product is CASSQGTEAFF.

The chain combines TRBV11-2 with TRBJ2-7, with D possibly TRBD1 on 6 matching bases. Trimming removed 3 bases from V and 0 bases from J, with 9 bases in between. This CDR3 comprises 14 residues. CDR1 and CDR2 (germline): SGHAT, FQNNGV. CDR3 region: CASSLKGVSYEQYF. CDR3 DNA: TGTGCCAGCAGCTTGAAGGGGGTCTCCTACGAGCAGTACTTC.

The rearrangement uses TRBV4-1 and TRBJ1-5; no firm D call. The CDR3 covers 15 residues. Germline CDR1 MGHRA, CDR2 YSYEKL. Trimming shortened V by 0 bases and J by 4 bases, and 10 bases separated the two germline ends. The DNA for the CDR3 is TGCGCCAGCAGCCAAGAGGTAGGAAAAAATCAGCCCCAGCATTTT. This translates into CASSQEVGKNQPQHF.

This sequence joins TRBV5-1 and TRBJ1-2; D may be TRBD1 (6 bases). With 4 bases removed from V and 0 bases from J, the gap between germline ends came to 10 bases. From germline, CDR1 is SGHRS and CDR2 YFSETQ. This CDR3 has 14 residues. This CDR3 reads CASSQDSPNYGYTF. The CDR3 DNA is TGCGCCAGCAGCCAGGACAGCCCTAACTATGGCTACACCTTC.